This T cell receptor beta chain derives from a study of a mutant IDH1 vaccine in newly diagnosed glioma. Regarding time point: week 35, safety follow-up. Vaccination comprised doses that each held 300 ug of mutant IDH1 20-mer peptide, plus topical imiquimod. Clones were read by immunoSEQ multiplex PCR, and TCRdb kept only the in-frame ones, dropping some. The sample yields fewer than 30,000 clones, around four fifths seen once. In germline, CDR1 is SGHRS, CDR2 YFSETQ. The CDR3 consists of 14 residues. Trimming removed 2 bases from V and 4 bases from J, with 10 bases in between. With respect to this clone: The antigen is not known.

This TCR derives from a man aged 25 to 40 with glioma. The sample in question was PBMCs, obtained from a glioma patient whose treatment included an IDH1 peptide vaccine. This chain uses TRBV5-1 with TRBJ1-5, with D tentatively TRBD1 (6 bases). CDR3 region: CASSFEGGNQPQHF. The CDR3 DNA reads TGCGCCAGCAGCTTTGAGGGGGGAAATCAGCCCCAGCATTTT.